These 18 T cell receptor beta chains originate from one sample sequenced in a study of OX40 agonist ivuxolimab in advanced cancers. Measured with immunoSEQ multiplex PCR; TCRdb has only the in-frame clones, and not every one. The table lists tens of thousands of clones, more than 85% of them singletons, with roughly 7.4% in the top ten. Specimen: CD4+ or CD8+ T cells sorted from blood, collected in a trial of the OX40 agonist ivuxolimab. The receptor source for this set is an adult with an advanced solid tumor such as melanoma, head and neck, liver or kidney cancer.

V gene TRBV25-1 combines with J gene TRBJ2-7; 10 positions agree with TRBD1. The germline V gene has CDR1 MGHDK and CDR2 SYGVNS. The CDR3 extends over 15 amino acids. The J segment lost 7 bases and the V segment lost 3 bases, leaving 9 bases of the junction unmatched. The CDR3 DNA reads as TGTGCCAGCAGTGATCCCGGGACAGGGGTGGAAGAGCAGTACTTC. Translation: CASSDPGTGVEEQYF.

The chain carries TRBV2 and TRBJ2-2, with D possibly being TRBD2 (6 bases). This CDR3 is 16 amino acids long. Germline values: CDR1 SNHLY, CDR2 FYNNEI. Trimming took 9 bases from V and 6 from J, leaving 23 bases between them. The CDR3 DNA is TGTGCCAGGGGGGGAGGAAGCGTCCCCTCGGCCGGGGAGCTGTTTTTT. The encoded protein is CARGGGSVPSAGELFF. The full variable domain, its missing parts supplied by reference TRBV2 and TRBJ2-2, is EPEVTQTPSHQVTQMGQEVILRCVPISNHLYFYWYRQILGQKVEFLVSFYNNEISEKSEIFDDQFSVERPDGSNFTLKIRSTKLEDSAMYFCARGGGSVPSAGELFFGEGSRLTVL.

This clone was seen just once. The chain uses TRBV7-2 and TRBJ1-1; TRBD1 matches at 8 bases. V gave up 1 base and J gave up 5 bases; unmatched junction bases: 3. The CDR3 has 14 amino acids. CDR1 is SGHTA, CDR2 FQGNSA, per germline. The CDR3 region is CASSLDRGGTEAFF. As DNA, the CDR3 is TGTGCCAGCAGCTTAGACAGGGGGGGGACTGAAGCTTTCTTT. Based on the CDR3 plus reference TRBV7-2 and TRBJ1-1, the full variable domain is GAGVSQSPSNKVTEKGKDVELRCDPISGHTALYWYRQSLGQGLEFLIYFQGNSAPDKSGLPSDRFSAERTGGSVSTLTIQRTQQEDSAVYLCASSLDRGGTEAFFGQGTRLTVV.

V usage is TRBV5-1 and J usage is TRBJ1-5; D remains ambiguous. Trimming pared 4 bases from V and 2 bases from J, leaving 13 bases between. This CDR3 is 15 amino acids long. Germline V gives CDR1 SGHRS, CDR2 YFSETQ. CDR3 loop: CASSLSGFGNQPQHF. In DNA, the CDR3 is TGCGCCAGCAGCCTATCGGGATTTGGCAATCAGCCCCAGCATTTT.

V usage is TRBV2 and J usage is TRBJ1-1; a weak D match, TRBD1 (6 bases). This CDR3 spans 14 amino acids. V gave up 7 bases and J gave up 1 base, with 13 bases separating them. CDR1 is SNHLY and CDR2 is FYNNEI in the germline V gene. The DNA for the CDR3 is TGTGCCAGCACCCTGCGGGGGGCGAACACTGAAGCTTTCTTT. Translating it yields CASTLRGANTEAFF.

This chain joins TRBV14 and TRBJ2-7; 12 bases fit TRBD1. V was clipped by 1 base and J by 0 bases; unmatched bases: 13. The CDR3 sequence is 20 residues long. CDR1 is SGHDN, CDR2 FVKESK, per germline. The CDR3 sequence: CASSQAYRDRGLSDSYEQYF. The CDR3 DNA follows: TGTGCCAGCAGCCAAGCGTACCGGGACAGGGGGCTTTCGGACTCCTACGAGCAGTACTTC.

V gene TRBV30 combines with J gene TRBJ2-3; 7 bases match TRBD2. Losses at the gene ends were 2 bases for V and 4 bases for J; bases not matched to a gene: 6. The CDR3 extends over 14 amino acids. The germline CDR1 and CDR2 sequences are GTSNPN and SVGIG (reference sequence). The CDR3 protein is CAWSRGGSSDTQYF. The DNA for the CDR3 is TGTGCCTGGAGTAGGGGCGGGAGTTCAGATACGCAGTATTTT.

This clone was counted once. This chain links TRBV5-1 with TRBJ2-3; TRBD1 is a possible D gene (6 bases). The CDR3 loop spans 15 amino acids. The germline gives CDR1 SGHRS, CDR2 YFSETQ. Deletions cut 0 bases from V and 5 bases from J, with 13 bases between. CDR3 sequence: CASSLEGRGIDTQYF. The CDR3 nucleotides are TGCGCCAGCAGCTTGGAGGGCAGGGGTATAGATACGCAGTATTTT.

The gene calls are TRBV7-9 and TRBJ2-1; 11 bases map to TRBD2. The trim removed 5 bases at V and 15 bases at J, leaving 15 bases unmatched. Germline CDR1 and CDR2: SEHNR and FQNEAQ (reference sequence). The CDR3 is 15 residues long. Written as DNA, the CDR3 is TGTGCCAGCAGCGTACTAGCGGGAGTTACTGGAGGGGCGTTCTTC. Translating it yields CASSVLAGVTGGAFF.

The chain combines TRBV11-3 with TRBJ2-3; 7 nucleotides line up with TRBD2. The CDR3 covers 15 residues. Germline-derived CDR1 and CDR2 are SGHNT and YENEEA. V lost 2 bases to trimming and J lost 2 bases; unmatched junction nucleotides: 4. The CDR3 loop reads CASSLSAGVTDTQYF. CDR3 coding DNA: TGTGCCAGCAGCTTATCGGCGGGGGTCACAGATACGCAGTATTTT.

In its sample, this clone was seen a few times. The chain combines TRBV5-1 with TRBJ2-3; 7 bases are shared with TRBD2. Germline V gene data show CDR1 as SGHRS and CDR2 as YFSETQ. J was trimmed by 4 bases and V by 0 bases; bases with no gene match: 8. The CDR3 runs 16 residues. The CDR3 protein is CASSLAQGGLADTQYF. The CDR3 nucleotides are TGCGCCAGCAGCTTGGCCCAGGGAGGGTTGGCAGATACGCAGTATTTT. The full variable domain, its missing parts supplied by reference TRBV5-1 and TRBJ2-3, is KAGVTQTPRYLIKTRGQQVTLSCSPISGHRSVSWYQQTPGQGLQFLFEYFSETQRNKGNFPGRFSGRQFSNSRSEMNVSTLELGDSALYLCASSLAQGGLADTQYFGPGTRLTVL.

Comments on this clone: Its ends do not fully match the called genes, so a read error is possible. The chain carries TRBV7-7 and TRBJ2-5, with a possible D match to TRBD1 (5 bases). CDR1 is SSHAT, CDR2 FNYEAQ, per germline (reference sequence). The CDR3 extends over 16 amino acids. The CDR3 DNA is TGTGCTAGCAGCTTTTCCACCCCAGGGCAGCAAGAGACCCAGTACTTC. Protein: CASSFSTPGQQETQYF.

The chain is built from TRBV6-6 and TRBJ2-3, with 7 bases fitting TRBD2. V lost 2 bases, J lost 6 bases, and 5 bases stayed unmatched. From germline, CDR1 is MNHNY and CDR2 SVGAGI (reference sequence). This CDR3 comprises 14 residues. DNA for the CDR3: TGTGCCAGCAGTTACGGCGGGAGCAGGGATACGCAGTATTTT. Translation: CASSYGGSRDTQYF.

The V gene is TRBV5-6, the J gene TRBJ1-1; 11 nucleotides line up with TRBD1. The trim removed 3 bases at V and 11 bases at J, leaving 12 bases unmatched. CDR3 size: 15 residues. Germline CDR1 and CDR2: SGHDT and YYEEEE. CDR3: CASSSPGQGASGAFF. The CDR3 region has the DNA TGTGCCAGCAGCTCCCCTGGACAGGGGGCATCAGGGGCTTTCTTT.

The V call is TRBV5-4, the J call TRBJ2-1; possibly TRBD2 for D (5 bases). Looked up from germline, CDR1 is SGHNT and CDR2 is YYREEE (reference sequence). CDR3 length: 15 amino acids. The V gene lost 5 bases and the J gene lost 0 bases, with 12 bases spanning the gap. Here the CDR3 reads CASSPSSSSYNEQFF. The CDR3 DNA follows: TGTGCCAGCAGTCCTAGCTCAAGCTCCTACAATGAGCAGTTCTTC.

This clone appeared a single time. The CDR3 DNA follows: TGTGCCAGCAGCCCACTAGGGTCTGGGGTCGAGCAGTTCTTC. This codes for CASSPLGSGVEQFF. The chain links TRBV11-2 to TRBJ2-1; D perhaps matches TRBD2 (5 bases). This CDR3 region has 14 residues. Per germline, CDR1 SGHAT and CDR2 FQNNGV. V lost 5 bases, J lost 10 bases, and 18 bases lay in between.

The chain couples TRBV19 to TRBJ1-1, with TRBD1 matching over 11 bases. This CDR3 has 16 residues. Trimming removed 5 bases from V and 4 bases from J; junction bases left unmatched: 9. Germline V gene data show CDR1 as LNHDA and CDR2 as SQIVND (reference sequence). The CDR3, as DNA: TGTGCCAGTAGTGCTCAATTCGGGACAGGGGGCACTGAAGCTTTCTTT. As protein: CASSAQFGTGGTEAFF.

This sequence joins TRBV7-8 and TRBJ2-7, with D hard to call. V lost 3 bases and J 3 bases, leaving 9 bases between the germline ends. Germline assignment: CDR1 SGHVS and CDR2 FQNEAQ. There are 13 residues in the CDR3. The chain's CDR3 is CASSFIGRYEQYF. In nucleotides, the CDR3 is TGTGCCAGCAGCTTTATAGGCCGCTACGAGCAGTACTTC.